The 30 T cell receptor beta chains presented below share a single source sample, sequenced in a study of control samples from healthy donors and cancer patients. Sequencing was performed with immunoSEQ multiplex PCR; in TCRdb, only in-frame clones are kept and a portion is missing. The table includes over 150,000 clones, around 94% detected once. The sequencing input was PBMCs. Every receptor here comes from a man aged 55 to 70 with colorectal cancer.

The chain carries TRBV7-2 and TRBJ1-2; TRBD1 matches at 7 bases. J was trimmed by 7 bases and V by 2 bases; bases with no gene match: 10. Per the germline V gene, CDR1 is SGHTA and CDR2 is FQGNSA. The CDR3 contains 15 residues. The CDR3 here is CASSLTGAPRSGYTF. The CDR3 region has the DNA TGTGCCAGCAGCTTAACAGGGGCCCCACGGTCTGGCTACACCTTC.

This chain joins TRBV15 and TRBJ1-2; 11 nucleotides align to TRBD1. The V gene end was trimmed by 7 bases and the J gene end by 3 bases; junction bases not matched to a gene: 4. The CDR3 length is 14 residues. Germline CDR1 LNHNV, CDR2 YYDKDF (reference sequence). CDR3 residues: CATTRDRGDYGYTF. The CDR3 bases are TGTGCCACCACCCGGGACAGGGGGGACTATGGCTACACCTTC.

This clone was detected many times. The rearrangement links TRBV27 to TRBJ2-7, with D perhaps matching TRBD1 or TRBD2 (6 bases each). Per germline, CDR1 MNHEY and CDR2 SMNVEV (reference sequence). CDR3 length: 16 residues. The V gene lost 4 bases and the J gene lost 2 bases, with 18 bases spanning the gap. The DNA for the CDR3 is TGTGCCAGCAGTTCTCTACAGGGTCGGGGGACCTACGAGCAGTACTTC. Translation: CASSSLQGRGTYEQYF.

The chain recombines TRBV27 with TRBJ2-7; TRBD2 matches 12 bases. The length of the CDR3 is 15 residues. Germline values: CDR1 MNHEY, CDR2 SMNVEV (reference sequence). V gave up 6 bases and J gave up 3 bases; unmatched junction bases: 6. This CDR3 reads CASSPTSGGIYEQYF. The DNA for the CDR3 is TGTGCCAGCAGCCCCACTAGCGGGGGGATCTACGAGCAGTACTTC.

This chain connects TRBV30 to TRBJ2-7, with D tentatively TRBD2 (7 bases). The ends were cut back, 1 base at V and 3 bases at J, with 13 bases in the middle. Per the germline V gene, CDR1 is GTSNPN and CDR2 is SVGIG (reference sequence). There are 14 residues in the CDR3. The CDR3 DNA reads TGTGCCTGGAGTGCCCGGGGGGCCAGCTACGAGCAGTACTTC. This translates into CAWSARGASYEQYF.

The genes are TRBV5-4 and TRBJ2-6, with D unclear. V dropped 1 base and J dropped 0 bases, with 11 bases sitting between them. The length of the CDR3 is 17 residues. Germline CDR1 and CDR2: SGHNT and YYREEE (reference sequence). DNA for the CDR3: TGTGCCAGCAGCTTGAGGACGGCAAGCTCTGGGGCCAACGTCCTGACTTTC. It translates to CASSLRTASSGANVLTF.

V usage is TRBV18 and J usage is TRBJ1-6; no firm D call. The CDR3 is 15 amino acids. Germline V gene data show CDR1 as KGHSH and CDR2 as LQKENI. Trimming cost V 1 base and J 7 bases, with 11 bases left between them. CDR3 nucleotides: TGTGCCAGCTCACCACAGGAAGAAGGGAATTCACCCCTCCACTTT. Residues: CASSPQEEGNSPLHF.

The J gene is TRBJ2-7, the V gene TRBV7-9; 8 positions agree with TRBD1. The germline V gene has CDR1 SEHNR and CDR2 FQNEAQ (reference sequence). The trim removed 5 bases at V and 5 bases at J, leaving 11 bases unmatched. The CDR3 spans 15 residues. CDR3 sequence: CASSPGQGKVHEQYF. The CDR3 DNA is TGTGCCAGCAGCCCCGGACAGGGCAAGGTTCACGAGCAGTACTTC. Complete variable domain (other parts from reference TRBV7-9 and TRBJ2-7): DTGVSQNPRHKITKRGQNVTFRCDPISEHNRLYWYRQTLGQGPEFLTYFQNEAQLEKSRLLSDRFSAERPKGSFSTLEIQRTEQGDSAMYLCASSPGQGKVHEQYFGPGTRLTVT.

Concerning this clone itself: Different DNA sequences within this sample yield the same CDR3. The V and J genes are TRBV18 and TRBJ1-1; 8 nucleotides align to TRBD1. The germline V gene encodes CDR1 KGHSH and CDR2 LQKENI. The CDR3 is made up of 14 amino acids. With V trimmed by 2 bases and J by 5 bases, 4 bases remained unmatched. The CDR3 nucleotides read TGTGCCAGCTCACCAGGACAGGGTGGAACTGAAGCTTTCTTT. This codes for CASSPGQGGTEAFF.

The chain combines TRBV19 with TRBJ1-5; D call uncertain. Germline loops: CDR1 LNHDA, CDR2 SQIVND (reference sequence). Trimming removed 3 bases from V and 6 bases from J, with 6 bases in between. The CDR3 is made up of 12 amino acids. The CDR3 spells CASSMRAQPQHF. In DNA, the CDR3 is TGTGCCAGTAGTATGAGGGCTCAGCCCCAGCATTTT.

This chain uses TRBV3-1 (or the pseudogene TRBV3-2) with TRBJ1-6; no definite D call. This CDR3 is 15 amino acids long. Germline values: CDR1 LGHDT, CDR2 YNNKEL (reference sequence). Deletions cut 1 base from V and 7 bases from J, with 11 bases between. CDR3 sequence: CASSQGRGRNSPLHF. CDR3 DNA sequence: TGTGCCAGCAGCCAAGGACGGGGTCGGAATTCACCCCTCCACTTT.

This clone was picked up one time. CDR3 residues: CASSMGQKETQYF. The CDR3 DNA reads TGCGCCAGCAGCATGGGACAGAAAGAGACCCAGTACTTC. V gene TRBV5-1 combines with J gene TRBJ2-5; 7 positions agree with TRBD1. V was pared by 4 bases and J by 3 bases, with 3 bases of the junction left unmatched. CDR1 and CDR2 from the germline V gene are SGHRS and YFSETQ. There are 13 residues in the CDR3.

The V gene is TRBV19, the J gene TRBJ2-1; no clear D gene. The CDR3 is 15 residues long. V was cut by 1 base and J by 6 bases, with 13 bases left in between. Germline V gene lookup returns CDR1 LNHDA and CDR2 SQIVND (reference sequence). CDR3 loop: CASSIGPGGSNEQFF. As DNA, the CDR3 is TGTGCCAGTAGTATAGGGCCGGGTGGATCCAATGAGCAGTTCTTC. Full variable domain (missing parts from reference TRBV19 and TRBJ2-1): DGGITQSPKYLFRKEGQNVTLSCEQNLNHDAMYWYRQDPGQGLRLIYYSQIVNDFQKGDIAEGYSVSREKKESFPLTVTSAQKNPTAFYLCASSIGPGGSNEQFFGPGTRLTVL.

The CDR3 protein is CASSENGGSSYEQYF. CDR3 DNA: TGTGCCAGCAGTGAAAACGGGGGGAGCTCCTACGAGCAGTACTTC. V gene TRBV2 combines with J gene TRBJ2-7; 7 bases are shared with TRBD2. J lost 0 bases, V lost 2 bases, and 4 bases had no gene match. CDR1 and CDR2 (germline): SNHLY, FYNNEI. This CDR3 region has 15 residues.

This sequence joins TRBV6-2 or TRBV6-3 and TRBJ2-2, with D unresolved. Per the germline V gene, CDR1 is MNHEY and CDR2 is SVGEGT. This CDR3 comprises 14 residues. Trimming pared 6 bases from V and 6 bases from J, leaving 14 bases between. The DNA of the CDR3 is TGTGCCAGCAGCCCTGATAACGTGGCCGGGGAGCTGTTTTTT. This sequence encodes CASSPDNVAGELFF.

V and J are TRBV5-4 and TRBJ2-5; TRBD1 matches at 7 bases. The CDR3 length is 14 residues. V lost 4 bases to trimming and J lost 1 base; unmatched junction nucleotides: 4. In germline, CDR1 is SGHNT, CDR2 YYREEE (reference sequence). CDR3 nucleotide sequence: TGTGCCAGCAGCAACCGGGACAGCCAAGAGACCCAGTACTTC. Translating it yields CASSNRDSQETQYF. Using reference TRBV5-4 and TRBJ2-5 for the parts outside the CDR3, the full variable domain is ETGVTQSPTHLIKTRGQQVTLRCSSQSGHNTVSWYQQALGQGPQFIFQYYREEENGRGNFPPRFSGLQFPNYSSELNVNALELDDSALYLCASSNRDSQETQYFGPGTRLLVL.

The rearrangement uses TRBV5-4 and TRBJ2-3; 9 bases align to TRBD1. The trim removed 4 bases at V and 4 bases at J, leaving 4 bases unmatched. CDR1 and CDR2 (germline): SGHNT, YYREEE (reference sequence). The CDR3 runs to 14 residues. CDR3 DNA: TGTGCCAGCAGCCAGGGGGACAGGGCAGATACGCAGTATTTT. It yields the protein CASSQGDRADTQYF.

V usage is TRBV9 and J usage is TRBJ1-3; D perhaps matches TRBD1 (6 bases). The CDR3 has 16 amino acids. Germline V gene sequence: CDR1 SGDLS, CDR2 YYNGEE. V shed 0 bases and J shed 1 base, with 11 bases lying between them. The CDR3 region has the DNA TGTGCCAGCAGCGTAGCCTTTACAGGGTCTGGAAACACCATATATTTT. It yields the protein CASSVAFTGSGNTIYF.

This clone was observed a few times. The V call is TRBV20-1, the J call TRBJ2-7; D might be TRBD2 (6 bases). Germline CDR1 and CDR2: DFQATT and SNEGSKA (reference sequence). This CDR3 region has 11 residues. The V end was cut by 5 bases, the J end by 4 bases, with 9 bases between. CDR3 DNA: TGCAGTGCTTGGGGAGGATACGAGCAGTACTTC. This encodes CSAWGGYEQYF.

The chain uses TRBV9 and TRBJ1-6, with D perhaps matching TRBD1 (6 bases). This CDR3 spans 17 amino acids. The V gene's germline CDR1 is SGDLS and CDR2 YYNGEE. V shed 0 bases and J shed 4 bases, with 14 bases lying between them. CDR3 sequence reads: CASSVGGQTPYNSPLHF. The CDR3 coding sequence is TGTGCCAGCAGCGTAGGTGGACAGACACCTTATAATTCACCCCTCCACTTT.

This sequence joins TRBV5-1 and TRBJ1-1; D is perhaps TRBD1 (6 bases). Germline V gives CDR1 SGHRS, CDR2 YFSETQ. The CDR3 extends over 13 amino acids. V gave up 4 bases and J gave up 1 base, with 8 bases separating them. The CDR3 loop is CASSVGQNTEAFF. The CDR3 region has the DNA TGCGCCAGCAGCGTGGGACAGAACACTGAAGCTTTCTTT. Full variable domain (rest looked up from reference TRBV5-1 and TRBJ1-1): KAGVTQTPRYLIKTRGQQVTLSCSPISGHRSVSWYQQTPGQGLQFLFEYFSETQRNKGNFPGRFSGRQFSNSRSEMNVSTLELGDSALYLCASSVGQNTEAFFGQGTRLTVV.

The rearrangement uses TRBV27 and TRBJ1-5, with 7 positions matching TRBD1. V was clipped by 7 bases and J by 5 bases; unmatched bases: 2. The germline gives CDR1 MNHEY, CDR2 SMNVEV (reference sequence). There are 12 residues in the CDR3. The CDR3 protein is CASTTGDQPQHF. CDR3 nucleotide sequence: TGTGCCAGCACCACAGGGGATCAGCCCCAGCATTTT.

Comments on this clone: The germline gene is not matched at one end of the junction; a read error may be the cause. The chain employs TRBV6-5 and TRBJ1-1, with TRBD1 matching 8 bases. The CDR3 has 16 residues. CDR1 and CDR2 (germline): MNHEY, SVGAGI. The CDR3 DNA reads as TGTGCCAGCAGTTATTTTCCGACAGGGGTGAATACTGAAGCTTTCTTT. It yields the protein CASSYFPTGVNTEAFF.

A single count supports this clone. The chain has TRBV19 and TRBJ1-5; possible D gene TRBD1, 5 bases. Trimming stripped 3 bases from V and 13 bases from J, with 25 bases between. The germline CDR1 and CDR2 sequences are LNHDA and SQIVND (reference sequence). This CDR3 is built from 16 residues. The CDR3 DNA is TGTGCCAGTAGTATCAAGGGGATCCAGCTACCTAAGCAGCAGCATTTT. This codes for CASSIKGIQLPKQQHF. Full variable domain (rest looked up from reference TRBV19 and TRBJ1-5): DGGITQSPKYLFRKEGQNVTLSCEQNLNHDAMYWYRQDPGQGLRLIYYSQIVNDFQKGDIAEGYSVSREKKESFPLTVTSAQKNPTAFYLCASSIKGIQLPKQQHFGDGTRLSIL.

The rearrangement joins TRBV6-2 or TRBV6-3 to TRBJ2-7; D gene unclear. Trimming pared 2 bases from V and 3 bases from J, leaving 17 bases between. The CDR3 loop spans 16 amino acids. The germline V gene encodes CDR1 MNHEY and CDR2 SVGEGT. The CDR3 here is CASSYTAGTPLYEQYF. In nucleotides, the CDR3 is TGTGCCAGCAGTTACACCGCCGGCACGCCGCTCTACGAGCAGTACTTC.

The chain recombines TRBV6-5 with TRBJ2-2, with 7 nucleotides matching TRBD1. CDR1 and CDR2 from the germline V gene are MNHEY and SVGAGI. The CDR3 is 13 residues long. V shed 8 bases and J 5 bases; nucleotides not matched to a gene: 5. The CDR3 sequence: CASRQGMTGELFF. The CDR3 DNA reads TGTGCCAGCCGACAGGGAATGACCGGGGAGCTGTTTTTT.

The CDR3 spells CASSLVGGGTDTQYF. CDR3 coding DNA: TGTGCCAGCAGTTTAGTGGGCGGGGGTACAGATACGCAGTATTTT. This chain uses TRBV27 with TRBJ2-3; 7 nucleotides align to TRBD2. This CDR3 is 15 amino acids long. V trimming: 2 bases; J trimming: 3 bases; junction bases outside the gene matches: 5. Per germline, CDR1 MNHEY and CDR2 SMNVEV (reference sequence).

The chain uses TRBV5-1 and TRBJ2-3; 8 bases are a match to TRBD2. Trimming at V came to 3 bases and at J to 6 bases, leaving 6 bases not matched to a gene. This CDR3 has 14 amino acids. Germline lookup yields CDR1 SGHRS and CDR2 YFSETQ. The CDR3 DNA follows: TGCGCCAGCAGCTCATTTCCTAGCGGGGATACGCAGTATTTT. It is translated as CASSSFPSGDTQYF.

The V and J genes are TRBV6-2 or TRBV6-3 and TRBJ2-3; 8 positions match TRBD2. CDR1 MNHEY and CDR2 SVGEGT come from the germline V gene. V dropped 5 bases and J dropped 2; count of bases not matched to a gene: 9. The CDR3 is 16 residues long. The CDR3 region is CASSRDSGELTDTQYF. For the CDR3, the DNA is TGTGCCAGCAGTCGTGATAGCGGGGAGCTCACAGATACGCAGTATTTT.

The chain recombines TRBV28 with TRBJ1-1; D not certain. This CDR3 is built from 14 residues. V lost 4 bases, J lost 4 bases, and 13 bases lay in between. The germline V gene has CDR1 MDHEN and CDR2 SYDVKM. The CDR3 DNA reads TGTGCCAGCAGTTCCCCCCGAGGAGTCACTGAAGCTTTCTTT. Translation: CASSSPRGVTEAFF.